This TCR beta chain comes out of a study of CD8 T cells in Susac syndrome (dated by TCRdb to about 2019). Notes on the research overall: Whether CD8+ T cell activation and differentiation in Susac syndrome was antigen driven was tested using repertoire sequencing.

RNA was extracted using the RNeasy kit, and roughly 0.5 to 1 ug of the RNA was reverse transcribed with random hexamers. The immunoSEQ multiplex PCR assay, which covers 54 Vbeta and 13 Jbeta segments, was used to amplify TCR beta CDR3 regions. PCR amplification bias was corrected using a synthetic template baseline for primer optimization and computational correction. The original pipeline was this. Reads were assigned to V, D and J genes according to IMGT and analyzed in immunoSEQ Analyzer, with only productive sequences retained. Clonality was calculated as one minus the Shannon entropy normalized by log2 of the number of productive unique sequences. Public and private clones were assessed among the 100 most prevalent clones of each patient and control. A clone was defined as Susac-specific if it was absent from the healthy and MS cohorts, from roughly 1,000 published viral clones and from other ImmuneACCESS disease sequences. TCRdb handled the public reads itself, with Q25 trimming in fastp and clone calling in MiXCR, and kept productive beta chains. Identical CDR3 proteins give one entry, which carries the most common genes and DNA. TCRdb assigned the V and J calls; the authors' analysis was not used. A total of 110,000 or so distinct CDR3 sequences appear in this sample, roughly 95% of them only once. The ten largest account for roughly 0.099% of the sample.

On this clonotype itself: Its antigen is unknown. Base-call qualities are not available, and no considerably larger clone is one nucleotide away.

Study-wide findings and limitations: The number of individuals in the TCR sequencing and HLA analysis was acknowledged as relatively small.

Peripheral blood CD8+ and CD4+ T cells from healthy donors, Susac syndrome patients and multiple sclerosis patients were profiled by high-throughput TCR beta sequencing. Healthy donors were age- and sex-matched controls. CD8+ TEMRA cells were enriched by FACS, while bulk CD8+ and CD4+ T cells were purified by magnetic negative isolation. Blood was drawn into EDTA tubes, processed within 24 hours, and PBMCs were isolated by density gradient centrifugation. PBMCs intended for TCR sequencing were cryopreserved in liquid nitrogen and thawed later in a water bath at 37 degrees C. Purity of sorted or isolated CD4+, CD8+ and CD8+ TEMRA cells was at least 90%. Reading the germline V gene gives CDR1 SGHDT and CDR2 YYEEEE. The CDR3 has 14 amino acids, counting the end cysteine and phenylalanine. Of the read, only the CDR3 DNA is kept; its 42 bases are in frame from base 1. The germline ends are 9 bases apart after V is trimmed by 2 bases and J by 0 bases.

The receptor's source is a human donor in good health. Material for sequencing was CD4+ T cells from PBMCs. Rearrangement joined TRBV5-6 to TRBJ2-7; matching of 6 bases hints at TRBD2 as the D gene. The DNA is as follows: TGTGCCAGCAGCTTTCGGGGGAGCTCCTACGAGCAGTACTTC. Translated, it reads CASSFRGSSYEQYF.